Listed here is a single T cell receptor (beta chain). Germline V CDR1 and CDR2: SGHNT, YYREEE (reference sequence). The CDR3 is made up of 14 amino acids. This specimen comes from a study of T cells in Graves' hyperthyroidism and ophthalmopathy. RNA transcripts gave rise to amplified TCR beta CDR3 regions. When the TCR CDR3 underwent first-round RT-PCR, the HTBI primer set was used. Via MiXCR, TCRdb re-called the multiplex PCR reads, giving one row per CDR3 protein. The table lists approximately 420,000 distinct CDR3 sequences, roughly an eighth of them singletons, with more than 4.5% in the top ten. This chain connects TRBV5-4 to TRBJ2-3; D may be TRBD1 (6 bases). The clonotype originates from a woman between 18 and 29 years old with Graves' hyperthyroidism. The specimen sequenced was blood. CDR3 coding DNA: TGTGCGTACAGGGTAGGGGATCTGGCAGATACGCAGTATTTT. Encoded protein: CAYRVGDLADTQYF.